This entry concerns a single T cell receptor beta chain. Profiling relied on immunoSEQ multiplex PCR, and the TCRdb table lists in-frame clones only, not all of them. This sample has 150,000 to 200,000 clones, with approximately 94% found just once. This sample stems from a study of control samples from healthy donors and cancer patients. Trimming took 6 bases from V and 5 from J, leaving 7 bases between them. Per the germline V gene, CDR1 is SEHNR and CDR2 is FQNEAQ (reference sequence). This CDR3 is built from 12 residues. This sequence joins TRBV7-9 and TRBJ1-4; D not resolved. This receptor was taken from a woman under 30 in good health. Source material: blood. For the CDR3, the DNA is TGTGCCAGCAGAACAGAAAATGAAAAACTGTTTTTT. This codes for CASRTENEKLFF.